The 14 T cell receptor beta chains below come from one sample, sequenced in a study of blood T cell repertoires in COVID-19. Only in-frame clones appear in the TCRdb table, and some are missing; sequencing was by immunoSEQ multiplex PCR. The sample consists of 300,000 or so clones, 90% of them appearing once. Sequenced input: PBMCs or T cells enriched from blood (not recorded which). The receptors were gathered from a woman in her 30s who had recovered from COVID-19.

The V gene is TRBV2, the J gene TRBJ2-7; 7 nucleotides line up with TRBD1. Germline-derived CDR1 and CDR2 are SNHLY and FYNNEI. This CDR3 spans 14 amino acids. The J segment lost 4 bases and the V segment lost 7 bases, leaving 10 bases of the junction unmatched. The CDR3 DNA reads TGTGCCAGCACACGACAGGGTCCCTCATACGAGCAGTACTTC. Translation gives CASTRQGPSYEQYF.

This CDR3 reads CASSPKMTETNEKLFF. CDR3 sequence (DNA): TGCGCCAGCAGCCCGAAAATGACAGAGACTAATGAAAAACTGTTTTTT. The chain uses TRBV5-1 and TRBJ1-4; tentatively, D is TRBD1 (5 bases). The CDR3 spans 16 residues. Per germline, CDR1 SGHRS and CDR2 YFSETQ. Trimming left V 4 bases short and J 2 bases short, with 15 bases between. Complete variable domain (other parts from reference TRBV5-1 and TRBJ1-4): KAGVTQTPRYLIKTRGQQVTLSCSPISGHRSVSWYQQTPGQGLQFLFEYFSETQRNKGNFPGRFSGRQFSNSRSEMNVSTLELGDSALYLCASSPKMTETNEKLFFGSGTQLSVL.

This chain links TRBV7-8 with TRBJ1-5; the match to TRBD1 covers 8 bases. Germline V lookup: CDR1 SGHVS, CDR2 FQNEAQ. This CDR3 region has 15 residues. V shed 8 bases and J 5 bases; nucleotides not matched to a gene: 11. The CDR3 reads CASCTSVTGDQPQHF. CDR3 DNA: TGTGCCAGCTGTACTAGCGTGACAGGGGATCAGCCCCAGCATTTT. Filled out from reference TRBV7-8 and TRBJ1-5, the complete variable domain reads GAGVSQSPRYKVAKRGQDVALRCDPISGHVSLFWYQQALGQGPEFLTYFQNEAQLDKSGLPSDRFFAERPEGSVSTLKIQRTQQEDSAVYLCASCTSVTGDQPQHFGDGTRLSIL.

The chain has TRBV14 and TRBJ1-1, with D possibly matching TRBD1 (6 bases). V lost 5 bases and J 0 bases, leaving 19 bases between the germline ends. CDR3 length: 17 residues. CDR1 and CDR2 (germline): SGHDN, FVKESK. The CDR3 here is CASSNPTGTLLNTEAFF. DNA of the CDR3: TGTGCCAGCAGCAATCCTACCGGGACACTTTTGAACACTGAAGCTTTCTTT.

CDR3 in amino acids: CASSLVVPSDTQYF. The CDR3 DNA is TGTGCCAGCAGCTTAGTAGTCCCCTCGGATACGCAGTATTTT. V is TRBV11-2 and J is TRBJ2-3; D gene unclear. V was cut by 1 base and J by 6 bases, with 11 bases left in between. The CDR3 sequence is 14 residues long. CDR1 is SGHAT and CDR2 is FQNNGV in the germline V gene. The entire variable domain, with the rest obtained from reference TRBV11-2 and TRBJ2-3, is as follows: EAGVAQSPRYKIIEKRQSVAFWCNPISGHATLYWYQQILGQGPKLLIQFQNNGVVDDSQLPKDRFSAERLKGVDSTLKIQPAKLEDSAVYLCASSLVVPSDTQYFGPGTRLTVL.

V gene TRBV19 combines with J gene TRBJ2-7; 14 bases fit TRBD2. Per the germline V gene, CDR1 is LNHDA and CDR2 is SQIVND (reference sequence). V lost 1 base, J lost 2 bases, and 4 bases stayed unmatched. The CDR3 consists of 17 residues. The CDR3 region has the DNA TGTGCCAGTAGTATAGCTGGACTAGCGGGAGGCACCTACGAGCAGTACTTC. This sequence encodes CASSIAGLAGGTYEQYF.

The V and J genes are TRBV27 and TRBJ1-2; perhaps TRBD1 as D (5 bases). CDR3 length: 17 amino acids. V gave up 4 bases and J gave up 2 bases, with 20 bases separating them. Germline CDR1 reads MNHEY; CDR2 reads SMNVEV (reference sequence). The CDR3 coding sequence is TGTGCCAGCAGTTCCTCAAAGCCCGGGGGGGGGAACTATGGCTACACCTTC. Translation gives CASSSSKPGGGNYGYTF.

This chain links TRBV18 with TRBJ2-1; possibly TRBD2 for D (5 bases). Germline CDR1 KGHSH, CDR2 LQKENI. The CDR3 is made up of 15 amino acids. Trimming stripped 0 bases from V and 3 bases from J, with 9 bases between. The CDR3 DNA reads TGTGCCAGCTCACCACCACAAGCGGACTACAATGAGCAGTTCTTC. Its translation is CASSPPQADYNEQFF. Complete variable domain (other parts from reference TRBV18 and TRBJ2-1): NAGVMQNPRHLVRRRGQEARLRCSPMKGHSHVYWYRQLPEEGLKFMVYLQKENIIDESGMPKERFSAEFPKEGPSILRIQQVVRGDSAAYFCASSPPQADYNEQFFGPGTRLTVL.

This clone was counted between two and nine times. This chain's CDR3 is CASSSFRYEQYF. CDR3 sequence (DNA): TGTGCCAGCAGCTCCTTCCGCTACGAGCAGTACTTC. The gene calls are TRBV7-9 and TRBJ2-7, with D uncertain. This CDR3 is built from 12 residues. From germline, CDR1 is SEHNR and CDR2 FQNEAQ (reference sequence). With 4 bases removed from V and 3 bases from J, the gap between germline ends came to 7 bases.

This chain connects TRBV6-5 to TRBJ1-1, with D tentatively TRBD1 (5 bases). Germline V gene lookup returns CDR1 MNHEY and CDR2 SVGAGI. The CDR3 totals 14 residues. The CDR3 DNA reads TGTGCTACCTCAATTGGGGGGGGGAACACTGAAGCTTTCTTT. It codes for CATSIGGGNTEAFF.

The DNA of the CDR3 is TGTGCCAGCAGCTTAGCCTGGACAGGGGGCAACTACGAGCAGTACTTC. It specifies CASSLAWTGGNYEQYF. The gene calls are TRBV7-2 and TRBJ2-7; 11 bases line up with TRBD1. This CDR3 comprises 16 residues. Germline CDR1 is SGHTA and CDR2 is FQGNSA. V dropped 0 bases and J dropped 3; count of bases not matched to a gene: 4.

The gene calls are TRBV5-1 and TRBJ2-7; TRBD1 matches at 8 bases. V gave up 4 bases and J gave up 6 bases; unmatched junction bases: 9. The CDR3 is 14 amino acids. Germline V gives CDR1 SGHRS, CDR2 YFSETQ. The CDR3: CASSAGQALSEQYF. CDR3 in DNA: TGCGCCAGCAGCGCGGGACAGGCACTAAGCGAGCAGTACTTC.

The chain has TRBV4-3 and TRBJ2-1; no clear D gene. V was pared by 3 bases and J by 5 bases, with 17 bases between. The CDR3 is 16 residues long. Germline CDR1 and CDR2: LGHNA and YSLEER. The CDR3 is CASSQLPRVPNNEQFF. DNA of the CDR3: TGCGCCAGCAGCCAGCTACCTCGGGTTCCCAACAATGAGCAGTTCTTC.

The chain carries TRBV10-1 and TRBJ2-1; 12 bases agree with TRBD2. Trimming removed 5 bases from V and 8 bases from J; junction bases left unmatched: 13. The CDR3 sequence is 17 residues long. The germline V gene has CDR1 WNHNN and CDR2 SYGVQD (reference sequence). The CDR3 loop reads CASSNPGASGRVDEQFF. Here the CDR3 DNA reads TGCGCCAGCAGTAACCCCGGGGCTAGCGGGAGGGTCGATGAGCAGTTCTTC.